Below, one TCR beta chain is given with its context. This CDR3 spans 16 amino acids. This sample is drawn from a study of blood T cell repertoires in COVID-19. Study-wide context: Nucleic acid was either cDNA or gDNA, and it came from T cells, B-cell-depleted T cells, or PBMCs.

Authors' methods: Reference gene primer amplification yielded estimated nucleated cell counts. Sequencing used immunoSEQ multiplex PCR; TCRdb keeps in-frame clones, though not all of them. V, J and clone size were drawn from that table, and D and trimming were deduced from the DNA. The repertoire includes 150,000 to 180,000 clones, roughly 80% of them detected once, and 25% to 30% sits in the top ten. The specimen sequenced was peripheral blood. The clonotype was recovered from a woman aged 55-69 years with acute or convalescent COVID-19. This chain joins TRBV21-1 and TRBJ2-2; TRBD1 is taken as the D call from the table, unchecked against the DNA. TRBV21-1 is a listed pseudogene. The CDR3 here is CASSPLGLGDTGELFF. The DNA for the CDR3 is TGTGCCAGCAGCCCTTTAGGGCTAGGGGACACCGGGGAGCTGTTTTTT.